The 26 T cell receptor beta chains listed next were all sequenced from one sample in a study of cytomegalovirus exposure and HLA in healthy donors (dated by TCRdb to 2017 to 2019). Library preparation used the immunoSEQ multiplex PCR assay. The multiplex PCR relied on a mix of 60 forward primers for TCR Vbeta segments and 13 reverse primers for TCR Jbeta segments. Imported from immuneACCESS, the table was reduced by TCRdb to in-frame sequences with V and J called. These copies leave out some clones; in studies compared against another copy, an unresolved V gene accounts for under half, and the cause of the remainder is not known. The sample profile shows roughly 120,000 clones; roughly 70% of them were found once. Clones ranked in the top ten supply roughly 1.5% of the sample. Sequencing was carried out using PBMCs. The source of these receptors is a young woman in good health and CMV-seronegative.

Here the CDR3 reads CASRRGQLSTDTQYF. For the CDR3, the DNA is TGTGCCAGTAGAAGGGGACAGCTGAGCACAGATACGCAGTATTTT. The chain combines TRBV19 with TRBJ2-3, with TRBD1 matching 7 bases. Germline CDR1 reads LNHDA; CDR2 reads SQIVND (reference sequence). Trimming cost V 6 bases and J 0 bases; bases outside gene matches: 6. The CDR3 is 15 amino acids.

V and J are TRBV19 and TRBJ1-5, with TRBD1 matching over 8 bases. The germline V gene encodes CDR1 LNHDA and CDR2 SQIVND (reference sequence). The CDR3 runs 17 residues. With 3 bases clipped from V and 3 bases from J, the junction kept 10 bases outside the gene matches. This chain's CDR3 is CASSIGMDRAYNQPQHF. CDR3 in DNA: TGTGCCAGTAGTATCGGGATGGACAGGGCTTACAATCAGCCCCAGCATTTT.

This clone was seen only a few times. The chain joins TRBV5-1 to TRBJ2-2; 10 positions agree with TRBD2. Germline V CDR1 and CDR2: SGHRS, YFSETQ. The V segment lost 6 bases and the J segment 5 bases; nucleotides outside the gene matches: 10. The CDR3 is made up of 16 amino acids. CDR3 amino acids: CASNRRASGGTGELFF. CDR3 in DNA: TGCGCCAGCAACCGGAGGGCTAGCGGGGGTACCGGGGAGCTGTTTTTT.

The V and J genes are TRBV27 and TRBJ1-6, with 7 bases fitting TRBD1. V lost 7 bases to trimming and J lost 8 bases; unmatched junction nucleotides: 14. The germline V gene has CDR1 MNHEY and CDR2 SMNVEV (reference sequence). This CDR3 region has 16 residues. CDR3 region: CASNDEFQGEDSPLHF. CDR3 DNA: TGTGCCAGCAACGACGAGTTCCAGGGGGAAGATTCACCCCTCCACTTT.

V gene TRBV28 combines with J gene TRBJ1-4, with D perhaps matching TRBD1 (6 bases). Trimming shortened V by 5 bases and J by 8 bases, and 9 bases separated the two germline ends. The germline V gene has CDR1 MDHEN and CDR2 SYDVKM. The CDR3 is 12 residues long. CDR3 coding DNA: TGTGCCAGCAGTCAGGGGCAAGAAAAACTGTTTTTT. Residues: CASSQGQEKLFF.

V and J are TRBV6-1 and TRBJ1-4; the D gene is possibly TRBD1 (5 bases). Germline V lookup: CDR1 MNHNS, CDR2 SASEGT. The CDR3 extends over 13 amino acids. Trimming took off 10 bases at V and 3 bases at J, with 12 bases between the two ends. The CDR3, as DNA: TGTGCCACCCCGTCAGGGTCTAATGAAAAACTGTTTTTT. Its translation is CATPSGSNEKLFF.

V is TRBV29-1 and J is TRBJ1-1; no firm D call. CDR3 size: 10 residues. Germline CDR1 reads SQVTM; CDR2 reads ANQGSEA. V gave up 4 bases and J gave up 5 bases, with 5 bases separating them. The CDR3 is CSVARTEAFF. The CDR3 DNA reads TGCAGCGTTGCCCGGACTGAAGCTTTCTTT.

J is TRBJ2-3 and V is TRBV18, with D hard to call. The germline gives CDR1 KGHSH, CDR2 LQKENI. The CDR3 spans 16 residues. V lost 5 bases, J lost 1 base, and 16 bases lay in between. CDR3 region: CASSLLEEGGTDTQYF. Here the CDR3 DNA reads TGTGCCAGCTCATTGTTAGAGGAAGGCGGCACAGATACGCAGTATTTT.

The chain combines TRBV19 with TRBJ1-6; 7 nucleotides match TRBD1. CDR1 LNHDA and CDR2 SQIVND come from the germline V gene (reference sequence). V lost 1 base to trimming and J lost 7 bases; unmatched junction nucleotides: 4. The CDR3 consists of 15 residues. The chain's CDR3 is CASSIGLRGNSPLHF. Here the CDR3 DNA reads TGTGCCAGTAGTATAGGCCTCAGGGGGAATTCACCCCTCCACTTT.

The J gene is TRBJ2-7, the V gene TRBV6-5; TRBD2 agrees at 9 bases. Germline trimming cut 0 bases from V and 5 bases from J; bases unmatched to any gene: 8. CDR1 and CDR2 (germline): MNHEY, SVGAGI. This CDR3 comprises 16 residues. CDR3 protein: CASSYSGRGGIDEQYF. CDR3 in DNA: TGTGCCAGCAGTTACTCGGGGCGGGGGGGGATCGACGAGCAGTACTTC.

The gene calls are TRBV28 and TRBJ1-5; no clear D gene. The CDR3 has 15 amino acids. V lost 6 bases to trimming and J lost 3 bases, with 15 bases between them. Looked up from germline, CDR1 is MDHEN and CDR2 is SYDVKM. The CDR3 region has the DNA TGTGCCAGCAGCGTCCCCCCACACACCAATCAGCCCCAGCATTTT. Protein product: CASSVPPHTNQPQHF.

The rearrangement links TRBV6-1 to TRBJ1-1, with D hard to call. The V end was cut by 7 bases, the J end by 8 bases, with 8 bases between. Germline CDR1 is MNHNS and CDR2 is SASEGT. The length of the CDR3 is 10 residues. CDR3 amino acids: CASKGAEAFF. The CDR3 DNA follows: TGTGCCAGCAAGGGAGCCGAAGCTTTCTTT.

V usage is TRBV11-2 and J usage is TRBJ1-2; D possibly corresponds to TRBD1 (5 bases). CDR1 and CDR2 from the germline V gene are SGHAT and FQNNGV. V shed 3 bases and J shed 5 bases, with 13 bases lying between them. CDR3 size: 14 residues. As DNA, the CDR3 is TGTGCCAGCAGCTTTGACAGATTGTTTTATGGCTACACCTTC. Translated: CASSFDRLFYGYTF.

This clone was counted between two and nine times. The V gene is TRBV27, the J gene TRBJ1-1, with a weak D call TRBD1 (5 bases). The CDR3 has 15 residues. The germline V and J ends were trimmed by 2 bases and 4 bases, with 14 bases remaining between them. Germline V gene lookup returns CDR1 MNHEY and CDR2 SMNVEV (reference sequence). The DNA for the CDR3 is TGTGCCAGCAGTTTAAGGGGAACCAAGGGCACTGAAGCTTTCTTT. It specifies CASSLRGTKGTEAFF.

The table lists this clone with a count of one. Other DNA sequences in this specimen translate into the identical CDR3. The chain combines TRBV5-1 with TRBJ1-1, with a weak D call TRBD1 (5 bases). There are 14 residues in the CDR3. V lost 4 bases and J lost 1, with 11 bases in between. Germline-derived CDR1 and CDR2 are SGHRS and YFSETQ. In DNA form, the CDR3 reads TGCGCCAGCAGCGTATCGGGGGGGAACACTGAAGCTTTCTTT. This sequence encodes CASSVSGGNTEAFF.

The sample holds a few counts of this clone. The V and J genes are TRBV7-8 and TRBJ1-1; 7 positions agree with TRBD1. Per the germline V gene, CDR1 is SGHVS and CDR2 is FQNEAQ. CDR3 length equals 15 residues. V was pared by 5 bases and J by 3 bases, with 9 bases of the junction left unmatched. In DNA, the CDR3 is TGTGCCAGCAGCCCCTTGGGACAGACACACACTGAAGCTTTCTTT. As protein: CASSPLGQTHTEAFF.

This chain links TRBV2 with TRBJ1-5, with unresolved D. V gave up 5 bases and J gave up 3 bases, with 8 bases separating them. CDR1 is SNHLY and CDR2 is FYNNEI in the germline V gene. There are 13 residues in the CDR3. CDR3 DNA sequence: TGTGCCAGCAGTACAGCCCTCAATCAGCCCCAGCATTTT. This codes for CASSTALNQPQHF.

This chain joins TRBV7-2 and TRBJ1-1; D is uncertain. This CDR3 is built from 14 residues. Germline V lookup: CDR1 SGHTA, CDR2 FQGNSA. Trimming left V 3 bases short and J 0 bases short, with 8 bases between. Here the CDR3 reads CASSFGGMNTEAFF. Here the CDR3 DNA reads TGTGCCAGCAGCTTCGGAGGGATGAACACTGAAGCTTTCTTT.

This rearrangement joins TRBV7-9 to TRBJ2-3; 7 bases are shared with TRBD2. Losses at the gene ends were 1 base for V and 2 bases for J; bases not matched to a gene: 6. CDR1 and CDR2 from the germline V gene are SEHNR and FQNEAQ (reference sequence). The CDR3 is 16 residues long. The CDR3 spells CASSLVGGGNTDTQYF. CDR3 coding DNA: TGTGCCAGCAGCTTAGTTGGCGGGGGAAACACAGATACGCAGTATTTT.

The chain links TRBV28 to TRBJ1-5, with 8 bases fitting TRBD1. The CDR3 length is 15 residues. CDR1 and CDR2 (germline): MDHEN, SYDVKM. V shed 5 bases, J shed 7 bases, and the junction held 10 bases outside the gene matches. CDR3 sequence reads: CASSLSQGAKQPQHF. CDR3 nucleotide sequence: TGTGCCAGCAGTCTCTCGCAGGGGGCAAAACAGCCCCAGCATTTT. The whole variable domain, remainder taken from reference TRBV28 and TRBJ1-5, is DVKVTQSSRYLVKRTGEKVFLECVQDMDHENMFWYRQDPGLGLRLIYFSYDVKMKEKGDIPEGYSVSREKKERFSLILESASTNQTSMYLCASSLSQGAKQPQHFGDGTRLSIL.

About this clone itself: Here the CDR3 omits its conserved ending phenylalanine or tryptophan, so a read error is the likely source. This chain joins TRBV6-5 and TRBJ1-6; the D is unclear. V lost 6 bases, J lost 6 bases, and 9 bases lay in between. Germline V gene lookup returns CDR1 MNHEY and CDR2 SVGAGI. The CDR3 is 13 residues long. CDR3 nucleotide sequence: TGTGCCAGCAGCACGGGGTCTAATTCACCCCTCCACCTT. As protein: CASSTGSNSPLHL.

This clone was counted a single time. The chain is built from TRBV6-5 and TRBJ1-3; no clear D. This CDR3 is 14 amino acids long. The germline V and J ends were trimmed by 4 bases and 1 base, with 8 bases remaining between them. In germline, CDR1 is MNHEY, CDR2 SVGAGI. This CDR3 is CASSSGGSGNTIYF. The CDR3 nucleotides are TGTGCCAGCAGTTCGGGTGGATCTGGAAACACCATATATTTT.

The count of this clone is one. The chain employs TRBV6-5 and TRBJ1-5, with D possibly being TRBD1 (6 bases). V was clipped by 8 bases and J by 2 bases, with 16 bases between them. Germline V gene data show CDR1 as MNHEY and CDR2 as SVGAGI. This CDR3 is built from 15 residues. The CDR3 DNA is TGTGCCAGCTCCTCGGGGACACCCGGCAATCAGCCCCAGCATTTT. Encoded protein: CASSSGTPGNQPQHF.

This clone was seen once. V gene TRBV28 combines with J gene TRBJ2-7; TRBD1 matches 7 bases. Germline trimming cut 5 bases from V and 6 bases from J; bases unmatched to any gene: 1. The CDR3 length is 11 residues. The germline gives CDR1 MDHEN, CDR2 SYDVKM. The CDR3 spells CASSTGVEQYF. CDR3 nucleotides: TGTGCCAGCAGTACAGGGGTCGAGCAGTACTTC.

J is TRBJ2-3 and V is TRBV6-6, with D tentatively TRBD1 (5 bases). V lost 4 bases, J lost 2 bases, and 16 bases lay in between. Per the germline V gene, CDR1 is MNHNY and CDR2 is SVGAGI (reference sequence). This CDR3 has 16 amino acids. The CDR3 DNA reads TGTGCCAGCAGTTCTCCCAAAGGGGCACCCACAGATACGCAGTATTTT. Translation: CASSSPKGAPTDTQYF.

The rearrangement links TRBV30 to TRBJ2-7, with 7 positions matching TRBD1. Germline V gene sequence: CDR1 GTSNPN, CDR2 SVGIG (reference sequence). The J segment lost 0 bases and the V segment lost 8 bases, leaving 7 bases of the junction unmatched. The CDR3 is 13 residues long. CDR3 DNA sequence: TGTGCCGGGACGGACAGGAGCTCCTACGAGCAGTACTTC. It is translated as CAGTDRSSYEQYF.